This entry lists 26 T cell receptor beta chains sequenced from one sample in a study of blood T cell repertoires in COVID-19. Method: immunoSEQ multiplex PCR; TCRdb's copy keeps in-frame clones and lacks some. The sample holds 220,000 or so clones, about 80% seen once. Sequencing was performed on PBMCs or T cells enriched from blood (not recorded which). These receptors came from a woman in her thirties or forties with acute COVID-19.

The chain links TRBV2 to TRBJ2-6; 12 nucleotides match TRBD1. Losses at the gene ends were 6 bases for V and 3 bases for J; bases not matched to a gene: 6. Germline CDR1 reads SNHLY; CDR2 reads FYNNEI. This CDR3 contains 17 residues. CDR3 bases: TGTGCCAGCAGCCCGGGACAGGGGGCTGGTGGGGCCAACGTCCTGACTTTC. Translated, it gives CASSPGQGAGGANVLTF.

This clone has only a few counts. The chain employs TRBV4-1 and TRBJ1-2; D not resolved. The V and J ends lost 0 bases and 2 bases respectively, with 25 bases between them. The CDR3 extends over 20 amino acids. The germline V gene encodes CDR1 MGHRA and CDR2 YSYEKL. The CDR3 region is CASSQDGGPGNYQRNYGYTF. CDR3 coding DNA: TGCGCCAGCAGCCAAGACGGTGGCCCGGGGAACTACCAGAGAAACTATGGCTACACCTTC.

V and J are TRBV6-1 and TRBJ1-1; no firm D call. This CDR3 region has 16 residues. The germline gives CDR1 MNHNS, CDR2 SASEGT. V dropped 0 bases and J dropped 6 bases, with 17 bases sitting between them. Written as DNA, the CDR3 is TGTGCCAGCAGTGAAGCGCGGGTGCGGCAGAGCCCTGAAGCTTTCTTT. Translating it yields CASSEARVRQSPEAFF.

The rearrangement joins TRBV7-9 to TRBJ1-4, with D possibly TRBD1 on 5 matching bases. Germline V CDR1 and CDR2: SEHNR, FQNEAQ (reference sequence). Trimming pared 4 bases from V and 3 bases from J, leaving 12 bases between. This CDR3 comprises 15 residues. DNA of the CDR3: TGTGCCAGCAGCTCTGACGGGGGGGCTAATGAAAAACTGTTTTTT. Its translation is CASSSDGGANEKLFF.

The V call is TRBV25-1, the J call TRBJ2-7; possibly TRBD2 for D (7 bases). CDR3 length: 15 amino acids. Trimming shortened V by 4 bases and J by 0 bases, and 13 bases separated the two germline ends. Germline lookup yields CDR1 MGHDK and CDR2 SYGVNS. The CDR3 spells CASSVAGAGSYEQYF. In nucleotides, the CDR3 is TGTGCCAGCAGTGTCGCGGGGGCCGGCTCCTACGAGCAGTACTTC.

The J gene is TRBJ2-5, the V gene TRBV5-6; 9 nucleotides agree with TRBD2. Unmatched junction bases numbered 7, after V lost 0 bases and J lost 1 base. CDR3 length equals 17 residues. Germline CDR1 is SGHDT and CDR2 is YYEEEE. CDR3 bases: TGTGCCAGCAGCTTGGGCGGAGCGGGGGGCTTCCAAGAGACCCAGTACTTC. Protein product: CASSLGGAGGFQETQYF. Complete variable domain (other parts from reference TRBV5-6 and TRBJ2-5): DAGVTQSPTHLIKTRGQQVTLRCSPKSGHDTVSWYQQALGQGPQFIFQYYEEEERQRGNFPDRFSGHQFPNYSSELNVNALLLGDSALYLCASSLGGAGGFQETQYFGPGTRLLVL.

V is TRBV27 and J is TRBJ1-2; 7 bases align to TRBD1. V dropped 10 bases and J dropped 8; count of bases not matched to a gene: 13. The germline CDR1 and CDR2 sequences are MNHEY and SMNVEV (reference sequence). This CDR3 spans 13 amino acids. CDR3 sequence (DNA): TGTGCCACCTCGACAGGGTCGAGTGACGGCTACACCTTC. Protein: CATSTGSSDGYTF.

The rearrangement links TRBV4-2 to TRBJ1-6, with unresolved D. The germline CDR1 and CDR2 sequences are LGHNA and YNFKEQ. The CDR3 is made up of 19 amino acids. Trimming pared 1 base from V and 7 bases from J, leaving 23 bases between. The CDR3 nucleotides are TGTGCCAGCAGCCAAGCCCCAGTAGTAGGGAGGACCAGGAATTCACCCCTCCACTTT. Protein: CASSQAPVVGRTRNSPLHF.

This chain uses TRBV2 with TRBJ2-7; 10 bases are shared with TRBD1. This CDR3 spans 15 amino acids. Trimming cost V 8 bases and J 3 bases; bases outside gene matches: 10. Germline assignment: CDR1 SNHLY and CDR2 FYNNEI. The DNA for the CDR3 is TGTGCCAGCGTTTCCCTGGACAGGGGGAACTACGAGCAGTACTTC. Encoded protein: CASVSLDRGNYEQYF.

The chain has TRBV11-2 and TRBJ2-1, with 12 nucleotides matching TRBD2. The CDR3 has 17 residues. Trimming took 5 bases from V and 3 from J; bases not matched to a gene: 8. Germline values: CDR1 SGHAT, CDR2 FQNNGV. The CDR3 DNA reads TGTGCCAGCAGCGGGCAGACTAGCGGGAGTCTCTACAATGAGCAGTTCTTC. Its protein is CASSGQTSGSLYNEQFF.

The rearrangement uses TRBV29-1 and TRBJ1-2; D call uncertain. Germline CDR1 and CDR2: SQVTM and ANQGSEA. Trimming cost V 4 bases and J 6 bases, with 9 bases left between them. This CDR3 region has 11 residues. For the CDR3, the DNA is TGCAGCGTTGCTGTCTTTAATGGCTACACCTTC. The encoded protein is CSVAVFNGYTF.

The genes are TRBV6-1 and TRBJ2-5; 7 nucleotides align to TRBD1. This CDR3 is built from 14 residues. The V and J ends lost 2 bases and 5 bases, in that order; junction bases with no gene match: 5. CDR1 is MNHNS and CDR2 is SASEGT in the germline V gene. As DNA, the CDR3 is TGTGCCAGCAGTGAAAACAGGGGTGGGGAGACCCAGTACTTC. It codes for CASSENRGGETQYF.

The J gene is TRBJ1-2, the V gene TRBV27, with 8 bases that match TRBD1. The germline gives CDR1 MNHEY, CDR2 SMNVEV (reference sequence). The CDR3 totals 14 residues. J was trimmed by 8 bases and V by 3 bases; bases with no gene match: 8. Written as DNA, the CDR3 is TGTGCCAGCAGTTTGTTGACAGGGGAGAGCGGCTACACCTTC. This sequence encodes CASSLLTGESGYTF.

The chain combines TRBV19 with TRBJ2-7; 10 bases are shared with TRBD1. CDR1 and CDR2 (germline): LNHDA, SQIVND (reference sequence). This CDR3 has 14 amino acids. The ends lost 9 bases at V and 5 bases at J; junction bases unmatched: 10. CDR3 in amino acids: CASPGTGERDEQYF. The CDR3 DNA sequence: TGTGCCAGCCCAGGGACAGGGGAAAGGGACGAGCAGTACTTC. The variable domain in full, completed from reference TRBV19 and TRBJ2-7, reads DGGITQSPKYLFRKEGQNVTLSCEQNLNHDAMYWYRQDPGQGLRLIYYSQIVNDFQKGDIAEGYSVSREKKESFPLTVTSAQKNPTAFYLCASPGTGERDEQYFGPGTRLTVT.

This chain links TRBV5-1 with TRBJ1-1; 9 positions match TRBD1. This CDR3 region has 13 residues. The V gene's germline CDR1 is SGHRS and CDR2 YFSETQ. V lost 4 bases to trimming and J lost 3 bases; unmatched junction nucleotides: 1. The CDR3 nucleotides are TGCGCCAGCAGCGGGGACAGGGACACTGAAGCTTTCTTT. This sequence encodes CASSGDRDTEAFF. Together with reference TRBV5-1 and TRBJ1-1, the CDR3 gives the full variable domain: KAGVTQTPRYLIKTRGQQVTLSCSPISGHRSVSWYQQTPGQGLQFLFEYFSETQRNKGNFPGRFSGRQFSNSRSEMNVSTLELGDSALYLCASSGDRDTEAFFGQGTRLTVV.

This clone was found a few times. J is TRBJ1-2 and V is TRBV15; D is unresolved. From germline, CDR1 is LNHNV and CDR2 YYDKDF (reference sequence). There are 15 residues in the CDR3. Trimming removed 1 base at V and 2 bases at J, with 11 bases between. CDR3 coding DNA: TGTGCCACCAGCAGAGGGAGGCAGCGAAACTATGGCTACACCTTC. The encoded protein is CATSRGRQRNYGYTF.

CDR3 amino acids: CASSLRGNTEAFF. The CDR3 DNA reads TGTGCCAGCAGCTTACGAGGGAACACTGAAGCTTTCTTT. The chain uses TRBV7-3 and TRBJ1-1; D is unresolved. The V gene lost 2 bases and the J gene lost 1 base, with 5 bases spanning the gap. Germline assignment: CDR1 SGHTA and CDR2 FQGTGA. CDR3 length: 13 amino acids. The full variable domain, rest sourced from reference TRBV7-3 and TRBJ1-1, is GAGVSQTPSNKVTEKGKYVELRCDPISGHTALYWYRQSLGQGPEFLIYFQGTGAADDSGLPNDRFFAVRPEGSVSTLKIQRTERGDSAVYLCASSLRGNTEAFFGQGTRLTVV.

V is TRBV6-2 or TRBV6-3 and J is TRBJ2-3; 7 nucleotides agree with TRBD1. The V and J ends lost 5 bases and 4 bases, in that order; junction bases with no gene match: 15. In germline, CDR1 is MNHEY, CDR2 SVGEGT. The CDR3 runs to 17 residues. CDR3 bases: TGTGCCAGCAGTCCCCGACAGGGAATCGGTATGTCAGATACGCAGTATTTT. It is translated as CASSPRQGIGMSDTQYF.

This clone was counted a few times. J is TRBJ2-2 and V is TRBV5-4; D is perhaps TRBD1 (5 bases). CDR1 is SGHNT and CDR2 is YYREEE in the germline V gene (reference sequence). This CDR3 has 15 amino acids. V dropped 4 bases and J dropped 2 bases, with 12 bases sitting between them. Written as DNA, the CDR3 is TGTGCCAGCAGCCGAGGCGACAGTAACACCGGGGAGCTGTTTTTT. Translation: CASSRGDSNTGELFF. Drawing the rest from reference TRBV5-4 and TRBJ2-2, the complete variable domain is ETGVTQSPTHLIKTRGQQVTLRCSSQSGHNTVSWYQQALGQGPQFIFQYYREEENGRGNFPPRFSGLQFPNYSSELNVNALELDDSALYLCASSRGDSNTGELFFGEGSRLTVL.

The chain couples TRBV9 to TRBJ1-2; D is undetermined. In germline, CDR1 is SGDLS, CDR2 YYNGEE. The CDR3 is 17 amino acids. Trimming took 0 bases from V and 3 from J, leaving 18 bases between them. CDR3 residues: CASSVDGSGIVDYGYTF. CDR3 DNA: TGTGCCAGCAGCGTAGATGGCAGCGGTATAGTCGACTATGGCTACACCTTC.

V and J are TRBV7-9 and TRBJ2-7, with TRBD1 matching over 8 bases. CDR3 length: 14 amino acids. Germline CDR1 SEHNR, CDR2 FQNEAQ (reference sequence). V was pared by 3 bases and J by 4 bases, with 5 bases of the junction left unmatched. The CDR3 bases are TGTGCCAGCAGCTTGACGGGACAGGCTTACGAGCAGTACTTC. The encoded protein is CASSLTGQAYEQYF.

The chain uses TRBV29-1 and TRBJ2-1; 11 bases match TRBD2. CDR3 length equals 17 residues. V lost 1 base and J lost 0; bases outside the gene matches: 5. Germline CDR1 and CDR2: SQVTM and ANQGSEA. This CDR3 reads CSVEVLAGAPSYNEQFF. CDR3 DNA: TGCAGCGTTGAAGTACTAGCGGGGGCCCCCTCCTACAATGAGCAGTTCTTC.

CDR3 sequence reads: CASSPRVSYEQYF. CDR3 nucleotides: TGTGCCAGCAGCCCACGGGTCTCCTACGAGCAGTACTTC. V usage is TRBV7-6 and J usage is TRBJ2-7, with D uncertain. CDR3 size: 13 residues. Trimming removed 5 bases at V and 0 bases at J, with 8 bases between. Per the germline V gene, CDR1 is SGHVS and CDR2 is FNYEAQ.

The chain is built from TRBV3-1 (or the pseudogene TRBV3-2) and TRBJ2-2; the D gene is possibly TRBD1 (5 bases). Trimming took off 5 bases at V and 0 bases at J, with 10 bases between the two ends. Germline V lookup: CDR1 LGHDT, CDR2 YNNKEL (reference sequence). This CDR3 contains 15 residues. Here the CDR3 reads CASSRGYSNTGELFF. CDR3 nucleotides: TGTGCCAGCAGCAGGGGCTACTCGAACACCGGGGAGCTGTTTTTT.

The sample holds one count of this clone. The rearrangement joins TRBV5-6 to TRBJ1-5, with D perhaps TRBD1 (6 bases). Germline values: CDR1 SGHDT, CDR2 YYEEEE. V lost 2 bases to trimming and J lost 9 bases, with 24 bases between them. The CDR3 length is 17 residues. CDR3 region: CASSLWLSGDRLGPQHF. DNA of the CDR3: TGTGCCAGCAGCTTATGGCTGTCAGGGGATCGTCTTGGGCCCCAGCATTTT.

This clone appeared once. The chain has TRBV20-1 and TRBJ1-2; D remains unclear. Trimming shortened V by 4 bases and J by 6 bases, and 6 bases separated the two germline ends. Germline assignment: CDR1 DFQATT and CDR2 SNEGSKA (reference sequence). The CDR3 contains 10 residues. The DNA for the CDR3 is TGCAGTGCTACCGCGGATGGCTACACCTTC. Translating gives CSATADGYTF.